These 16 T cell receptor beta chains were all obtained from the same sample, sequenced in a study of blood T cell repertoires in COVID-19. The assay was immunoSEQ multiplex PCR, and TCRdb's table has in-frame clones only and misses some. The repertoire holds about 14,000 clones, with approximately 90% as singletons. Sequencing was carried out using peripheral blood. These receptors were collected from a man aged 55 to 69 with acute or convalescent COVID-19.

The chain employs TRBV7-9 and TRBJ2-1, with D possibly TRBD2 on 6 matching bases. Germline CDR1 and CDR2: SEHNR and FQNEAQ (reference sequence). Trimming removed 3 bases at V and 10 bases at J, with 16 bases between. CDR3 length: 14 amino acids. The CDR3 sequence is CASSFSQASGEQFF. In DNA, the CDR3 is TGTGCCAGCAGCTTTTCCCAGGCGAGCGGGGAGCAGTTCTTC.

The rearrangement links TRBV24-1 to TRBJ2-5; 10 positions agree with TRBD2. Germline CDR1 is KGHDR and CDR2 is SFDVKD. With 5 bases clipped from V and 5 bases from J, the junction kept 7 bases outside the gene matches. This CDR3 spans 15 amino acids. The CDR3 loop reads CATSVTGLADETQYF. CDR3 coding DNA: TGTGCCACCAGTGTAACAGGACTAGCGGACGAGACCCAGTACTTC.

CDR3 nucleotides: TGTGCCAGCAGTTTACCAGCGGGAGTAATAGATGAGCAGTTCTTC. Its translation: CASSLPAGVIDEQFF. This chain links TRBV28 with TRBJ2-1; TRBD2 agrees at 8 bases. V lost 2 bases to trimming and J lost 8 bases; unmatched junction nucleotides: 8. This CDR3 contains 15 residues. CDR1 is MDHEN, CDR2 SYDVKM, per germline.

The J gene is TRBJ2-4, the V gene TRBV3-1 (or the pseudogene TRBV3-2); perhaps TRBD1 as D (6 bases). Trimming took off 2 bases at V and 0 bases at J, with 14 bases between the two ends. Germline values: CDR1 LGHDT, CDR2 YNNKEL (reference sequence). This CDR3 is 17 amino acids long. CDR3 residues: CASSQRGSPVAKNIQYF. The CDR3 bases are TGTGCCAGCAGCCAAAGGGGGTCGCCCGTAGCCAAAAACATTCAGTACTTC.

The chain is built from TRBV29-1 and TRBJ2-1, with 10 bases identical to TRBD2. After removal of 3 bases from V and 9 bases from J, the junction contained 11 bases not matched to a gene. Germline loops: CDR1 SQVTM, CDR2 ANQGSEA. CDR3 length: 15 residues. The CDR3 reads CSVESSGGPTSEQFF. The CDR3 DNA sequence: TGCAGCGTTGAGTCTAGCGGGGGTCCCACGAGTGAGCAGTTCTTC.

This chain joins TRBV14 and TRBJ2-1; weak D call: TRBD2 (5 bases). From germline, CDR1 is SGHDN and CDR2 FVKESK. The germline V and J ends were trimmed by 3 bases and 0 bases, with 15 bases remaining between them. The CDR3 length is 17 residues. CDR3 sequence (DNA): TGTGCCAGCAGCCACTCTAAGCGGATAAGCTCCTACAATGAGCAGTTCTTC. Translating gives CASSHSKRISSYNEQFF.

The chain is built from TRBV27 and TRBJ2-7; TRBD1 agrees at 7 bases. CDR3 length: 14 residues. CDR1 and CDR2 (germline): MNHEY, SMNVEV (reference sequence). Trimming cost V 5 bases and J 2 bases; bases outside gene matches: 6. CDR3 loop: CASSKQGNTYEQYF. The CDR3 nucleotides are TGTGCCAGCAGTAAACAGGGGAATACCTACGAGCAGTACTTC.

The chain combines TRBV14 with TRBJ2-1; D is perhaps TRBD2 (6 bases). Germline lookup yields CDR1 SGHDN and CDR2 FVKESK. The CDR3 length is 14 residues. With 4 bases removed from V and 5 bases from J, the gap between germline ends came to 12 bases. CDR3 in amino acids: CASSPFGGNNEQFF. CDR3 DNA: TGTGCCAGCAGCCCCTTCGGGGGTAACAATGAGCAGTTCTTC.

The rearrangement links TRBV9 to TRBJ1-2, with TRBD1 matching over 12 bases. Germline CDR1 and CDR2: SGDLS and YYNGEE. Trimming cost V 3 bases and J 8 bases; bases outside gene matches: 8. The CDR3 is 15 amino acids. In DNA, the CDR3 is TGTGCCAGCAGCGGCCGGGACAGGGGGCTCAGGGGCTACACCTTC. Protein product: CASSGRDRGLRGYTF.

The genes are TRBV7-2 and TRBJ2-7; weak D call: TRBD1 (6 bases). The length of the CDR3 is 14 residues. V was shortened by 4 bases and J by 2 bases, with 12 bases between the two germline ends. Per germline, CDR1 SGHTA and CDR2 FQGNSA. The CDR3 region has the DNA TGTGCCAGCAGCTCGACCAAGGGGGCCTACGAGCAGTACTTC. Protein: CASSSTKGAYEQYF.

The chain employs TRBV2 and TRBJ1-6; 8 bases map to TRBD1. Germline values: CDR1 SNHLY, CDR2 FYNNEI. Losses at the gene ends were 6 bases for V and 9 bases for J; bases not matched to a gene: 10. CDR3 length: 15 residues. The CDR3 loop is CASSALGTGSSPLHF. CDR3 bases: TGTGCCAGCAGCGCCCTCGGGACAGGAAGTTCACCCCTCCACTTT.

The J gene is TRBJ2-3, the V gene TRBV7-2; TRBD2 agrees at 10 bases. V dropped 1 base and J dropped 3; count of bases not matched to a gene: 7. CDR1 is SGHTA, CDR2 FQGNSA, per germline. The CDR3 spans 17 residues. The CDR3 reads CASSLGSSGGATDTQYF. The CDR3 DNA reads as TGTGCCAGCAGCTTAGGGTCTAGCGGGGGAGCTACAGATACGCAGTATTTT.

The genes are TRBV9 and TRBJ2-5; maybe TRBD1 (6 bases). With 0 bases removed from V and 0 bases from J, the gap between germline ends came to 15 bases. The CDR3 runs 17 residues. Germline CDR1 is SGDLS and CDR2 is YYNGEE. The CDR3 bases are TGTGCCAGCAGCGTAGGTGACAGGCAGTTGTACCAAGAGACCCAGTACTTC. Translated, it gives CASSVGDRQLYQETQYF.

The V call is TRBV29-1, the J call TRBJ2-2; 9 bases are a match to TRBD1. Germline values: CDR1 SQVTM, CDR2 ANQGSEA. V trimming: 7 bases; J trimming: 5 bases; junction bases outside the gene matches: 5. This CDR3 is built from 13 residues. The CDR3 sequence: CSAGQGLTGELFF. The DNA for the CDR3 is TGCAGCGCCGGACAGGGGCTTACCGGGGAGCTGTTTTTT.

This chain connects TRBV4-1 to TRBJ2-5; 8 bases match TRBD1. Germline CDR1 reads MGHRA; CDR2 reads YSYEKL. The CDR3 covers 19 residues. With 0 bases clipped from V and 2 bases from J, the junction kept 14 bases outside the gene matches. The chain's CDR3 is CASSQDWGMTGELQETQYF. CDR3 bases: TGCGCCAGCAGCCAAGATTGGGGGATGACAGGGGAACTACAAGAGACCCAGTACTTC.

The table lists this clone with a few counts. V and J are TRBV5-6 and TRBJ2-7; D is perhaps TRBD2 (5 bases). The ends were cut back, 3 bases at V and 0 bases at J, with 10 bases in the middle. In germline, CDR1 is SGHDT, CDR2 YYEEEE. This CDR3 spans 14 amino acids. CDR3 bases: TGTGCCAGCAGCTCGTGGGAGAGCTCCTACGAGCAGTACTTC. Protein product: CASSSWESSYEQYF.